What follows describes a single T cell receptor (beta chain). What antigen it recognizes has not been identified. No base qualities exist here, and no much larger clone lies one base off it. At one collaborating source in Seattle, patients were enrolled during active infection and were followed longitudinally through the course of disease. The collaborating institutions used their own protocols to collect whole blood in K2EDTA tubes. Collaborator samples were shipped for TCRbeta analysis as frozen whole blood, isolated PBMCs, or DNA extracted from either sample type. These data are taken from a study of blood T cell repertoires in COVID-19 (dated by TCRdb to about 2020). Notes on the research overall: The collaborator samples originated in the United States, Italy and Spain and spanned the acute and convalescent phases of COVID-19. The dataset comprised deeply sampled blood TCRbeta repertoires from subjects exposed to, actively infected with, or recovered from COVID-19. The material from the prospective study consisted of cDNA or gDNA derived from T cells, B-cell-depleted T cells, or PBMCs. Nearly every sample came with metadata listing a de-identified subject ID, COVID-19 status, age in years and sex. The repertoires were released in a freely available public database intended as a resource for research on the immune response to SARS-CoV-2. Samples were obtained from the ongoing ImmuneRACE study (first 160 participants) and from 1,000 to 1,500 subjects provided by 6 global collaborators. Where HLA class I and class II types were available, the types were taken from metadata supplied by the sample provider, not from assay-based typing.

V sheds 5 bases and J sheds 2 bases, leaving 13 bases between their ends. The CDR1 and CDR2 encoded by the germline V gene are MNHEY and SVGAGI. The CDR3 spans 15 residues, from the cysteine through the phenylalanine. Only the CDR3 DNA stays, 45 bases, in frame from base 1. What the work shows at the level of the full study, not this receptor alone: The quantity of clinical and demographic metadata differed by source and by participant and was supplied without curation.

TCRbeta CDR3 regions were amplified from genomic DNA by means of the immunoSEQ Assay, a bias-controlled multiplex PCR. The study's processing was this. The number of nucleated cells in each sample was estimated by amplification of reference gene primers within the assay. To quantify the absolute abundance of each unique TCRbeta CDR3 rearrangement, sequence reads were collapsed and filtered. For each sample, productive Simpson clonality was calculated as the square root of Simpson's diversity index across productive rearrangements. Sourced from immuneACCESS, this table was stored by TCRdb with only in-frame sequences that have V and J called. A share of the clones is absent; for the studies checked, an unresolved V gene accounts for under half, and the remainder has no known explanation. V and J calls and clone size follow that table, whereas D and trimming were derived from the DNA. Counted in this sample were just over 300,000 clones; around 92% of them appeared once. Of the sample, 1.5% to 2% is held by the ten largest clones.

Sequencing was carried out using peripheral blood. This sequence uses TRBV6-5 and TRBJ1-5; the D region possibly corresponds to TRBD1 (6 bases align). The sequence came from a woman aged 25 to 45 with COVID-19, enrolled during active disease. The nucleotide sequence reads TGTGCCAGCAGTAGAAACAGGGTCGGCAATCAGCCCCAGCATTTT. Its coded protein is CASSRNRVGNQPQHF.